The next 3 T cell receptor beta chains were all read from a single sample in a study of blood T cell repertoires in COVID-19. Assay: immunoSEQ multiplex PCR; the TCRdb copy retains only in-frame clones and omits some. The sample has 100,000 to 150,000 clones, 85% to 90% seen once; the top ten hold 27%. Sequenced material: peripheral blood. These receptors all stem from a woman of 80 years or more with acute or convalescent COVID-19.

The chain recombines TRBV7-2 with TRBJ1-2; D is possibly TRBD1 (6 bases). V shed 5 bases and J shed 3 bases, with 13 bases lying between them. Germline-derived CDR1 and CDR2 are SGHTA and FQGNSA. CDR3 size: 14 residues. As DNA, the CDR3 is TGTGCCAGCAGCCCCGGACAGTCCTACTATGGCTACACCTTC. Encoded protein: CASSPGQSYYGYTF.

The genes are TRBV5-4 and TRBJ1-2, with D tentatively TRBD1 (6 bases). This CDR3 is 14 amino acids long. The germline V gene has CDR1 SGHNT and CDR2 YYREEE (reference sequence). The V end lost 0 bases, the J end lost 4 bases, and 10 bases lay between the germline ends. The CDR3: CASSLGEGGYGYTF. Written as DNA, the CDR3 is TGTGCCAGCAGCTTGGGGGAGGGGGGCTATGGCTACACCTTC.

The chain employs TRBV7-7 and TRBJ2-2; a weak D match, TRBD1 (6 bases). Trimming took off 5 bases at V and 6 bases at J, with 25 bases between the two ends. The CDR3 is 18 amino acids. Germline loops: CDR1 SSHAT, CDR2 FNYEAQ (reference sequence). This CDR3 is CASSPSAGRGAKSGELFF. Written as DNA, the CDR3 is TGTGCCAGCAGCCCCTCCGCCGGCAGGGGAGCGAAGTCCGGGGAGCTGTTTTTT.